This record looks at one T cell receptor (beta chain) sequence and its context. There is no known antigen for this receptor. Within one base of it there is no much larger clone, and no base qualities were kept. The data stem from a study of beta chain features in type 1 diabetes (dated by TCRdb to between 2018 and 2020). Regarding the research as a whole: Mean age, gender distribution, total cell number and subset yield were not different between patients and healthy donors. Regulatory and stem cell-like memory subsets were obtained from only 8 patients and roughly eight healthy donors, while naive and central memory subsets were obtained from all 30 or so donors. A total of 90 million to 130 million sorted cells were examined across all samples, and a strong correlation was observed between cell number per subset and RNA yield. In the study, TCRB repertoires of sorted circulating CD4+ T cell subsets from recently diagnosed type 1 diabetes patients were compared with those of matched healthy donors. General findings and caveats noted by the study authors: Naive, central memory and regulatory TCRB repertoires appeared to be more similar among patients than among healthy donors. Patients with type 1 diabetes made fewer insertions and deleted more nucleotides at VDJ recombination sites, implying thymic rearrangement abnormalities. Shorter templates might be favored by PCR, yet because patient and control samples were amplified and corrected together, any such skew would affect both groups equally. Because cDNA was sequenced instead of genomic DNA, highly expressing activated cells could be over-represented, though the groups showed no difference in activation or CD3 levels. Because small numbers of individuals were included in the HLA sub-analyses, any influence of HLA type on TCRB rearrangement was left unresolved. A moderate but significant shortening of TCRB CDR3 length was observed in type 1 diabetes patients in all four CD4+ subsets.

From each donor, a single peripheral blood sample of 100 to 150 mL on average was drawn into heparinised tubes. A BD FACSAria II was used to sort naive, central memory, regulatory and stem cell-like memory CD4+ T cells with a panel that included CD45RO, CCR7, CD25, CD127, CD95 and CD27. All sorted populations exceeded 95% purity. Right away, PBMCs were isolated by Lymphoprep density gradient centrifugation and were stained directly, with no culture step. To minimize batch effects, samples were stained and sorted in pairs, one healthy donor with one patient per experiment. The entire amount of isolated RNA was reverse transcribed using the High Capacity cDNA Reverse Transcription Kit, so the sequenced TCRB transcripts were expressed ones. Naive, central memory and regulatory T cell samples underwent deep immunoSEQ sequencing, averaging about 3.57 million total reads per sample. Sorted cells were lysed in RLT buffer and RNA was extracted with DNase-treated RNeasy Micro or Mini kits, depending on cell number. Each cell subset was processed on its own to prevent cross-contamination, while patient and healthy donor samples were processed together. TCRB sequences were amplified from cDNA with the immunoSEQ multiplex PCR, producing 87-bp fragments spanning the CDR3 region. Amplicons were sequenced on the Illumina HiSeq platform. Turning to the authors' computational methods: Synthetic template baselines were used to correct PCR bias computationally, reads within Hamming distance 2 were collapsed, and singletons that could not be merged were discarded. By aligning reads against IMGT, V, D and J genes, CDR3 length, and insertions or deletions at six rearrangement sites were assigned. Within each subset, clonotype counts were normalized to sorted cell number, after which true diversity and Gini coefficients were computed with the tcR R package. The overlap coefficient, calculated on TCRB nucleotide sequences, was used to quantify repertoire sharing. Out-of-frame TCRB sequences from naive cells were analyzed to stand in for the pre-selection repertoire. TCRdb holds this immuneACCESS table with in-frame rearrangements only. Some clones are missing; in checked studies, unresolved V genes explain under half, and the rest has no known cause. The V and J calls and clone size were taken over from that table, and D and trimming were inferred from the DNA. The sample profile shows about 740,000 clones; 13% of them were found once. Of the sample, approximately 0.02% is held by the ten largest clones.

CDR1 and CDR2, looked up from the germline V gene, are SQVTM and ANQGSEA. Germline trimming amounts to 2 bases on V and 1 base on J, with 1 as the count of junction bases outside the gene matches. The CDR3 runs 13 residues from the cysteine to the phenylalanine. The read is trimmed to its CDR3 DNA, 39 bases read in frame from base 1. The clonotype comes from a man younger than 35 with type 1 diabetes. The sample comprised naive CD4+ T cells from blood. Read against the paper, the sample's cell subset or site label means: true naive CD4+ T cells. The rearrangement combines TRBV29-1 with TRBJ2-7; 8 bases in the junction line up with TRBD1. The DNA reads TGCAGCGTTGAACAGGGGGCTTCCTACGAGCAGTACTTC. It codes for CSVEQGASYEQYF.